This paragraph reports one TCR beta chain. This clonotype was picked up many times. This clone's antigen is unknown. Per-base qualities were not stored, and no clone one base away is much larger. This entry comes from a study of breast tumors, draining lymph nodes, adjacent tissues (dated by TCRdb to 2016 to 2018). Regarding the study in general: Breast cancer patients provided tumor, adjacent nontumor tissue and axillary lymph nodes, and the study compared the TCR beta repertoires across these three sources. The study was designed to assess the relationships and possible T-cell exchange between tumor, surrounding tissue and draining lymph node repertoires in human breast cancer. General study outcomes and caveats: The conclusion that tumor T cells originate in lymph nodes was framed as consistent with a hypothesis rather than directly demonstrated. Tumor and nontumor tissue repertoires were found to be significantly more similar in luminal-like than in basal-like breast cancer. Tumors showed preferential V and J gene usage, and their T-cell repertoire diversity fell below that of lymph nodes yet above that of nontumor tissue. A scenario in which most tumor T cells derive from the lymph node and then expand within tumor tissue was judged to be consistent with the data.

The lymph node samples were taken from the axillary draining lymph nodes of breast cancer patients. CDR3 length: 14 amino acids, cysteine to phenylalanine. This entry keeps only the CDR3 DNA: 42 bases, framed from base 1. CDR1 and CDR2, looked up from the germline V gene, are SGHDT and YYEEEE. V lost 4 bases and J lost 3 bases, and the count of bases not matched to a germline gene is 7. The listed sequencing device is Illumina HiSeq 2000. Multiplex PCR amplification was used to build the TCR beta chain libraries. High-throughput sequencing was used to analyze the amplified TCR beta chain products. TCRdb reworked the public reads: Q25 trimming with fastp, MiXCR clone assembly, productive beta chains retained. Each record represents a unique CDR3 protein, reported with the most common genes and DNA among its rows. This sample gives 200,000 or so distinct CDR3 sequences in total; approximately 33% of them show up just once. The biggest ten clones account for roughly 4.3% of the sample.

The source of this sequence is a female donor with breast cancer. Some clones in this sample may be carry-over from other donors' samples. The sequenced sample was axillary lymph node tissue. Rearrangement joined TRBV5-6 to TRBJ2-7; the junction holds 7 bases that match TRBD2. The CDR3 in this case is CASSLGGLDYEQYF. The DNA is TGTGCCAGCAGCCTGGGGGGGTTGGACTACGAGCAGTACTTC.